The 14 T cell receptor beta chains below were found in one sample sequenced in a study of control samples from healthy donors and cancer patients (dated by TCRdb to the early 2020s). Libraries came from the immunoSEQ multiplex PCR assay. The clones in this table, taken by TCRdb from immuneACCESS, are in-frame only. Not every clone is retained; where verified, under half of the shortfall comes from an unresolved V gene, and the cause of the rest is unknown. The sample has more than 100,000 clones on record, 85% to 95% of them singletons. Roughly 7.8% of the sample comes from the top ten. Sequenced material: blood. These receptors were collected from a man younger than 35 in good health.

V gene TRBV5-1 combines with J gene TRBJ1-6; D ambiguous. V was shortened by 2 bases and J by 7 bases, with 7 bases between the two germline ends. The CDR3 extends over 13 amino acids. Germline CDR1 reads SGHRS; CDR2 reads YFSETQ. CDR3 coding DNA: TGCGCCAGCAGCTTCGCAGAAAATTCACCCCTCCACTTT. Translating it yields CASSFAENSPLHF.

Notes on this clone: The junction and the germline gene differ at one end; a read error may be behind it. The chain is built from TRBV6-1 and TRBJ1-4, with a possible D match to TRBD1 (6 bases). Per germline, CDR1 MNHNS and CDR2 SASEGT. This CDR3 is 14 amino acids long. The DNA for the CDR3 is TGTGCCAGCAGTGATGGCCGGGACACTGCCCAAAAGAGGTTT. Its protein product is CASSDGRDTAQKRF.

This chain joins TRBV29-1 and TRBJ2-3; D gene uncertain. Germline CDR1 SQVTM, CDR2 ANQGSEA. V was pared by 4 bases and J by 5 bases, with 7 bases between. This CDR3 has 11 residues. CDR3 sequence (DNA): TGCAGCGTTGTCATCGGAGATACGCAGTATTTT. Encoded protein: CSVVIGDTQYF.

The CDR3 nucleotides are TGTGCCAGCAGCTTAGATTTCTGGACAGGGACTTCACCCCTCCACTTT. It is translated as CASSLDFWTGTSPLHF. The V gene is TRBV7-2, the J gene TRBJ1-6, with 8 bases that match TRBD1. This CDR3 comprises 16 residues. The junction had 8 bases not matched to a gene; V was cut back by 1 base and J by 9 bases. Germline CDR1 reads SGHTA; CDR2 reads FQGNSA.

This chain joins TRBV5-1 and TRBJ1-1; the D gene is possibly TRBD1 (5 bases). V lost 4 bases and J 3 bases, leaving 19 bases between the germline ends. Germline CDR1 SGHRS, CDR2 YFSETQ. The CDR3 runs 16 residues. CDR3 loop: CASSPNPGTEDTEAFF. CDR3 nucleotide sequence: TGCGCCAGCAGCCCTAATCCGGGGACGGAGGACACTGAAGCTTTCTTT.

V usage is TRBV7-9 and J usage is TRBJ1-4; TRBD1 aligns across 9 bases. The germline CDR1 and CDR2 sequences are SEHNR and FQNEAQ (reference sequence). V lost 5 bases, J lost 6 bases, and 10 bases stayed unmatched. The CDR3 covers 16 residues. The CDR3 DNA follows: TGTGCCAGCAGCAAAGAACCGGGACAGGGTGATGAAAAACTGTTTTTT. Translating it yields CASSKEPGQGDEKLFF.

The chain couples TRBV27 to TRBJ1-6; 7 bases align to TRBD1. The ends lost 3 bases at V and 3 bases at J; junction bases unmatched: 2. The germline V gene encodes CDR1 MNHEY and CDR2 SMNVEV (reference sequence). The CDR3 has 15 residues. In DNA form, the CDR3 reads TGTGCCAGCAGTTTCCGGGACAGCTATAATTCACCCCTCCACTTT. Translated, it gives CASSFRDSYNSPLHF.

This clone has only one observation. The rearrangement uses TRBV19 and TRBJ1-5; D call uncertain. Trimming removed 3 bases from V and 5 bases from J, with 5 bases in between. Germline V lookup: CDR1 LNHDA, CDR2 SQIVND (reference sequence). CDR3 length: 12 residues. This chain's CDR3 is CASSIVYQPQHF. DNA for the CDR3: TGTGCCAGTAGTATCGTCTATCAGCCCCAGCATTTT.

This clone was seen once. The gene calls are TRBV19 and TRBJ2-2; D may match TRBD1 or TRBD2 (6 bases each). With 5 bases removed from V and 10 bases from J, the gap between germline ends came to 17 bases. The CDR3 spans 14 residues. From germline, CDR1 is LNHDA and CDR2 SQIVND (reference sequence). CDR3 sequence (DNA): TGTGCCAGTAGTCCCGGGGGCGGAGTGGAGGAGCTGTTTTTT. Protein product: CASSPGGGVEELFF.

The V and J genes are TRBV18 and TRBJ2-7; 11 nucleotides align to TRBD1. This CDR3 region has 14 residues. The V gene's germline CDR1 is KGHSH and CDR2 LQKENI. V was pared by 6 bases and J by 3 bases, with 4 bases of the junction left unmatched. In DNA form, the CDR3 reads TGTGCCAGCTCCCGGACAGGGGGCGACTACGAGCAGTACTTC. This encodes CASSRTGGDYEQYF.

The DNA for the CDR3 is TGTGCCAGCAGCTTGTTCTACGAGCAGTACTTC. Encoded protein: CASSLFYEQYF. This chain connects TRBV5-8 to TRBJ2-7; D is unclear. The CDR3 spans 11 residues. V lost 1 base and J 3 bases, leaving 2 bases between the germline ends. Germline CDR1 and CDR2: SGHTS and YDEGEE. Based on the CDR3 plus reference TRBV5-8 and TRBJ2-7, the full variable domain is EAGVTQSPTHLIKTRGQQATLRCSPISGHTSVYWYQQALGLGLQFLLWYDEGEERNRGNFPPRFSGRQFPNYSSELNVNALELEDSALYLCASSLFYEQYFGPGTRLTVT.

The genes are TRBV10-2 and TRBJ2-3, with 8 positions matching TRBD2. This CDR3 contains 14 residues. V shed 6 bases, J shed 4 bases, and the junction held 6 bases outside the gene matches. Germline V gene data show CDR1 as WSHSY and CDR2 as SAAADI. The chain's CDR3 is CASRLGLAADTQYF. The CDR3 DNA is TGCGCCAGCAGATTAGGACTAGCAGCAGATACGCAGTATTTT.

The table lists this clone with a few counts. The chain couples TRBV25-1 to TRBJ1-6; 9 bases are shared with TRBD1. The junction had 5 bases not matched to a gene; V was cut back by 6 bases and J by 5 bases. This CDR3 region has 15 residues. Germline V CDR1 and CDR2: MGHDK, SYGVNS. The CDR3 bases are TGTGCCAGCAGGGACCGGGACAGGGATAATTCACCCCTCCACTTT. It specifies CASRDRDRDNSPLHF.

The rearrangement links TRBV5-1 to TRBJ2-7; D is unresolved. Trimming took 1 base from V and 0 from J, leaving 11 bases between them. The CDR3 totals 15 residues. Germline lookup yields CDR1 SGHRS and CDR2 YFSETQ. The CDR3 DNA sequence: TGCGCCAGCAGCTTGCAAACCGGTGCCTCCTACGAGCAGTACTTC. Residues: CASSLQTGASYEQYF.